The present TCR beta chain was sequenced within a study of T cell changes during pregnancy in multiple sclerosis. Generated by immunoSEQ multiplex PCR, the TCRdb table keeps only in-frame clones and is missing some. Of 50,000 to 60,000 clones in the sample, about 87% were seen once. Trimming pared 3 bases from V and 1 base from J, leaving 8 bases between. Germline V CDR1 and CDR2: SGHTA, FQGTGA. The CDR3 consists of 14 residues. Sequenced here: CD4+ T cells from peripheral blood mononuclear cells, sampled in the first trimester of pregnancy. The chain recombines TRBV7-3 with TRBJ2-3; possibly TRBD2 for D (5 bases). This TCR was sampled from a female donor with multiple sclerosis, enrolled in a pregnancy study. CDR3 bases: TGTGCCAGCAGCTTCCAAGCGGGCACAGATACGCAGTATTTT. Its translation: CASSFQAGTDTQYF.